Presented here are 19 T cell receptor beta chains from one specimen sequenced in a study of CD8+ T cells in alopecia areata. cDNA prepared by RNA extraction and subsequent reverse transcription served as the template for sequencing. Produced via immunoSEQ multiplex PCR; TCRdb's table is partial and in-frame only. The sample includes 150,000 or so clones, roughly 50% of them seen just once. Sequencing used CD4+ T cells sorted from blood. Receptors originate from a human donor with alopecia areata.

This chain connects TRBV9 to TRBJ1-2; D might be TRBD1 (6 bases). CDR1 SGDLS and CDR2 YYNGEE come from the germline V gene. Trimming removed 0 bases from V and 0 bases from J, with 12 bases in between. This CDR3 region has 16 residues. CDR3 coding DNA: TGTGCCAGCAGCGTAGGGGACACCGGAGCTAACTATGGCTACACCTTC. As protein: CASSVGDTGANYGYTF. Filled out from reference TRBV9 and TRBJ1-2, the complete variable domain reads DSGVTQTPKHLITATGQRVTLRCSPRSGDLSVYWYQQSLDQGLQFLIQYYNGEERAKGNILERFSAQQFPDLHSELNLSSLELGDSALYFCASSVGDTGANYGYTFGSGTRLTVV.

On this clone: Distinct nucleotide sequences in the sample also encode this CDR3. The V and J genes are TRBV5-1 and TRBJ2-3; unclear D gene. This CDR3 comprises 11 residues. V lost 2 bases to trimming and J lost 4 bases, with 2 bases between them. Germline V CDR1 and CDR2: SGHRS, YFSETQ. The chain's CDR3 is CASSFADTQYF. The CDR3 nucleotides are TGCGCCAGCAGCTTCGCAGATACGCAGTATTTT.

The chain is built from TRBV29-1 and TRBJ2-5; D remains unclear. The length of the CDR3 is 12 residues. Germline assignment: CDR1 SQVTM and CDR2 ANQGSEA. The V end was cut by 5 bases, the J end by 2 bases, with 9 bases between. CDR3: CSVSSTQETQYF. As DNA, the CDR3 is TGCAGCGTTTCTTCTACACAAGAGACCCAGTACTTC.

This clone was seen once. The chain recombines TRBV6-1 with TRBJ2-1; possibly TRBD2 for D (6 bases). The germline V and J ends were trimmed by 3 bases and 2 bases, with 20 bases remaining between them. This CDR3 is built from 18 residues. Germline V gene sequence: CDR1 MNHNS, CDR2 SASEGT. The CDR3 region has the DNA TGTGCCAGCAGTGAGGTTAAGGACGGGAGTAGGACCTACAATGAGCAGTTCTTC. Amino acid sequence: CASSEVKDGSRTYNEQFF.

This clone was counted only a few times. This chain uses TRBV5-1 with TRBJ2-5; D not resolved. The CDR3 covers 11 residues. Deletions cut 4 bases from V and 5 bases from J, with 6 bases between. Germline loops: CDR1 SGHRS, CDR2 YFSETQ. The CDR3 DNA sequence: TGCGCCAGCAGCCCGGACGAGACCCAGTACTTC. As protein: CASSPDETQYF.

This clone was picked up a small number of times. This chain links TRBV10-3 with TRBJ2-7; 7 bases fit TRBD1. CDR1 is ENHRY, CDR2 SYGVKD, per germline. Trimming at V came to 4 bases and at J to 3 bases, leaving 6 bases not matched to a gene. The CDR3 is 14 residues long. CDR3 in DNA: TGTGCCATCAGTGGGGGGACAGTGGGCTACGAGCAGTACTTC. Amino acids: CAISGGTVGYEQYF.

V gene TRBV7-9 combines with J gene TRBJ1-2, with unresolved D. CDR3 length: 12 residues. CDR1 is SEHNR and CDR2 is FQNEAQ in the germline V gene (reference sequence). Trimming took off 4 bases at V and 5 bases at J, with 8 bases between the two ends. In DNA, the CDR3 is TGTGCCAGCAGCTCGACGGGGTATGGCTACACCTTC. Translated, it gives CASSSTGYGYTF.

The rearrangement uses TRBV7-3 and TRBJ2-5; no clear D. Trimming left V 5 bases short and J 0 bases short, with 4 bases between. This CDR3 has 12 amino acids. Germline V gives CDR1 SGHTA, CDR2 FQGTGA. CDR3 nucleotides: TGTGCCAGCAGCCACTACCAAGAGACCCAGTACTTC. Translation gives CASSHYQETQYF.

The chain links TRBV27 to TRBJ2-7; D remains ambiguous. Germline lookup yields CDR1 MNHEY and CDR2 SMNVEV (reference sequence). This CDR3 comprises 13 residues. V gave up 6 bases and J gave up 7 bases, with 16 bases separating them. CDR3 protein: CASRPRALAEQYF. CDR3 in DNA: TGTGCCAGCAGACCTCGGGCCCTCGCTGAGCAGTACTTC.

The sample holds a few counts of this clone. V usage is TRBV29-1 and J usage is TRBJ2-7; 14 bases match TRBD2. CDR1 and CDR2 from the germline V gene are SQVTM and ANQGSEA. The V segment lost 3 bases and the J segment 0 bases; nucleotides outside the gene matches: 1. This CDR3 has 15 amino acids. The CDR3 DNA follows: TGCAGCGTTGAGGGGACTAGCGGGAGCTCCTACGAGCAGTACTTC. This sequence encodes CSVEGTSGSSYEQYF.

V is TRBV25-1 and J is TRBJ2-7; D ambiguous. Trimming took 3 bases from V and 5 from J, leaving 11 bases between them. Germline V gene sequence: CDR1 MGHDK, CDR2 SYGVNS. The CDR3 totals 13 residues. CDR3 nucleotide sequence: TGTGCCAGCAGTGATAGGTTAGCACACGAGCAGTACTTC. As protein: CASSDRLAHEQYF.

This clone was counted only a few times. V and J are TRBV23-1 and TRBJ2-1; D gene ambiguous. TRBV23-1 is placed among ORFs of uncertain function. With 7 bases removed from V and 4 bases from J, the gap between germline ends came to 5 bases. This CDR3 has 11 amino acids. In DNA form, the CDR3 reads TGCGCCAGCACCCCTTACAATGAGCAGTTCTTC. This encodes CASTPYNEQFF.

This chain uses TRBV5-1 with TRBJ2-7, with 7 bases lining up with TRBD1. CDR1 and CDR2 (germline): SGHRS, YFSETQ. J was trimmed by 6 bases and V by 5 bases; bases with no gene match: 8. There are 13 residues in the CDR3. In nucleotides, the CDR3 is TGCGCCAGCAGGCCGATGACAGGGCCCGAGCAGTACTTC. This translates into CASRPMTGPEQYF.

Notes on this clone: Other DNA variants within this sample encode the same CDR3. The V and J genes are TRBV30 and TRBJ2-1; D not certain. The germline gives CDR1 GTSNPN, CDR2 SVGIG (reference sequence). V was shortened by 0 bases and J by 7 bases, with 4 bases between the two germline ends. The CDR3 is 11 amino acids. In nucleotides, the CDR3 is TGTGCCTGGAGTGTTTTGAATGAGCAGTTCTTC. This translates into CAWSVLNEQFF.

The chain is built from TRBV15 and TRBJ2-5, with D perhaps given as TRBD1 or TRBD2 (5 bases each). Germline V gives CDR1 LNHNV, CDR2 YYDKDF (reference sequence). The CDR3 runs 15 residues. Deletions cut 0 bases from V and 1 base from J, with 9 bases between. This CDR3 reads CATSRDPGTQETQYF. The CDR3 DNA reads TGTGCCACCAGCAGAGATCCAGGGACCCAAGAGACCCAGTACTTC.

CDR3 nucleotides: TGTGCCACATGGGGAGACAGGACTCTCTCCTACGAGCAGTACTTC. Translation: CATWGDRTLSYEQYF. The J gene is TRBJ2-7, the V gene TRBV2; perhaps TRBD1 as D (6 bases). The length of the CDR3 is 15 residues. Germline V gene lookup returns CDR1 SNHLY and CDR2 FYNNEI. V was shortened by 10 bases and J by 0 bases, with 19 bases between the two germline ends.

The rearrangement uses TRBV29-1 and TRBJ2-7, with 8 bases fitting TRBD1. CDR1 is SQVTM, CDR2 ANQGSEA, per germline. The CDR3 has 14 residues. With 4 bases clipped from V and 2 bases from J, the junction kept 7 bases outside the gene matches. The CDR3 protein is CSVAGQVPTYEQYF. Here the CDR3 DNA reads TGCAGCGTTGCGGGACAGGTACCCACCTACGAGCAGTACTTC.

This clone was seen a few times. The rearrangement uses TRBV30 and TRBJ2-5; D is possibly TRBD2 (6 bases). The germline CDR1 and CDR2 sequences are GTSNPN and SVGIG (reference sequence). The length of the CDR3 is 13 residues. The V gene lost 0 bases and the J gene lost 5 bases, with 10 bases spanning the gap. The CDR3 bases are TGTGCCTGGAGTGTACGGGAGCGCGAGACCCAGTACTTC. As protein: CAWSVRERETQYF.

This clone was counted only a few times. In DNA, the CDR3 is TGTGCCAGCAGTGCCCGCAATGAGCAGTTCTTC. Translation: CASSARNEQFF. The chain is built from TRBV27 and TRBJ2-1; D ambiguous. The length of the CDR3 is 11 residues. Germline V lookup: CDR1 MNHEY, CDR2 SMNVEV (reference sequence). V was shortened by 5 bases and J by 6 bases, with 5 bases between the two germline ends.